Detailed here is one TCR beta chain. From germline, CDR1 is SEHNR and CDR2 FQNEAQ (reference sequence). CDR3 length equals 14 residues. V was cut by 6 bases and J by 3 bases, with 12 bases left in between. The sample is drawn from a study of response to subunit inactivated influenza vaccine. MiXCR, applied by TCRdb to the RT-PCR reads, yields one record per CDR3 protein. The table shows about 540,000 distinct CDR3 sequences, with under 30% occurring only once. The same data also went into a second study, on T cells expressing NK-cell markers. From that study: Libraries used 5'RACE template switching adding universal primer site and UMIs. Obtained from sorted CD3+CD56+NKG2C+, CD3+CD56+NKG2C- and CD3+CD56-NKG2C+ T cells were the TCR beta repertoires. Seven HCMV-seropositive donors and one seronegative donor made up the eight sequenced donors. It remained uncertain whether the expanded NKG2C+ T cell clones were specific for HCMV antigens.

This receptor was obtained from a middle-aged man who received an inactivated influenza vaccine. The input for sequencing was CD4+ T cells sorted from PBMCs, taken about 13 days after vaccination. The chain combines TRBV7-9 with TRBJ1-5; tentative D call: TRBD1 (5 bases). CDR3 loop: CASSFAGINQPQHF. DNA for the CDR3: TGTGCCAGCAGTTTTGCAGGGATCAATCAGCCCCAGCATTTT.